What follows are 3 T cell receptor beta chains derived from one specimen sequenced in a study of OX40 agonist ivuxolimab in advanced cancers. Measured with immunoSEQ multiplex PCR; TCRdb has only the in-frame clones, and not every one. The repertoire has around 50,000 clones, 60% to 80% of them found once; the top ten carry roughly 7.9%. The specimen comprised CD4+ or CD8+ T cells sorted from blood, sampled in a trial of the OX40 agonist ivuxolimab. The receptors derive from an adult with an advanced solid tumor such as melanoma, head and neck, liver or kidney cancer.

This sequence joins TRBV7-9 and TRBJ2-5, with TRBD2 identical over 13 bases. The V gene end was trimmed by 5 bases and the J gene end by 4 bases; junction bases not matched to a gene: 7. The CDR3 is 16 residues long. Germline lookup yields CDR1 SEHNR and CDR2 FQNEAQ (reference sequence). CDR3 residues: CASSPWTSGRRETQYF. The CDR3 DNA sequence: TGTGCCAGCAGCCCCTGGACTAGCGGGAGACGAGAGACCCAGTACTTC.

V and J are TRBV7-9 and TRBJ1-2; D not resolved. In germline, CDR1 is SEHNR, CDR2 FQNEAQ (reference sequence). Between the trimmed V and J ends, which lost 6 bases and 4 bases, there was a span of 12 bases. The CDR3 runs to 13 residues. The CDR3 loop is CASRDAVVYGYTF. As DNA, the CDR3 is TGTGCCAGCAGGGATGCCGTAGTCTATGGCTACACCTTC.

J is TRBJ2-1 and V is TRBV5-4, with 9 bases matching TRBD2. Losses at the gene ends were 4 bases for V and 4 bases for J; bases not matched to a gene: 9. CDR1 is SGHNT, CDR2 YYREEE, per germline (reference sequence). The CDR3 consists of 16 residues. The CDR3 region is CASSPEGGRAYNEQFF. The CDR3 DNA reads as TGTGCCAGCAGCCCGGAAGGCGGGAGGGCGTACAATGAGCAGTTCTTC.